These T cell receptor beta chains were read from a single sample in a study of T cells in localized non-small cell lung cancer. Assay used: immunoSEQ multiplex PCR; TCRdb lists only in-frame clones, some missing. Among about 61,000 clones listed, roughly 90% were seen once. Material: peripheral blood, obtained before any cancer treatment. These TCRs come from a man between 35 and 75 years old with stage I squamous cell lung carcinoma. CDR3s include the opening cysteine and the closing phenylalanine or tryptophan. A D gene is named only where the DNA matches it firmly. Clone size appears in some rows only: once, few, many, or a class for an expanded clone.

TRBJ2-3,TRBD2,16,TRBV10-3,-,CAISDGTSGKTDTQYF,TGTGCCATCAGTGATGGGACTAGCGGGAAAACAGATACGCAGTATTTT
TRBJ2-2,TRBD2,16,TRBV11-2,-,CASSLGLQRETGELFF,TGTGCCAGCAGCTTAGGGCTACAGCGGGAGACCGGGGAGCTGTTTTTT
TRBJ2-5,-,14,TRBV5-4,-,CASSVGLSSGTQYF,TGTGCCAGCAGCGTCGGACTCTCTTCGGGGACCCAGTACTTC
TRBJ2-7,TRBD1,15,TRBV7-2,once,CASSATKGAVDEQYF,TGTGCCAGCAGCGCGACTAAGGGGGCTGTCGACGAGCAGTACTTC
TRBJ1-5,-,16,TRBV5-8,-,CASMRRGAGSNQPQHF,TGTGCCAGCATGCGCCGGGGGGCAGGAAGCAATCAGCCCCAGCATTTT
TRBJ2-1,-,14,TRBV5-4,-,CASSLEVGANEQFF,TGTGCCAGCAGCTTGGAGGTAGGGGCCAATGAGCAGTTCTTC
TRBJ1-5,-,18,TRBV19,once,CASSIDRRGRGFGQPQHF,TGTGCCAGTAGTATAGATCGCAGGGGACGCGGTTTTGGTCAGCCCCAGCATTTT
TRBJ1-4,-,14,TRBV28,once,CASSFPDRGEKLFF,TGTGCCAGCAGTTTCCCGGACCGGGGTGAAAAACTGTTTTTT
TRBJ2-2,-,15,TRBV7-3,-,CASSPQGGGAGELFF,TGTGCCAGCAGCCCTCAGGGGGGTGGAGCCGGGGAGCTGTTTTTT
TRBJ2-7,TRBD2,13,TRBV5-4,-,CASSGRESDEQYF,TGTGCCAGCAGCGGGCGGGAGTCTGACGAGCAGTACTTC
TRBJ2-3,-,15,TRBV6-5,-,CASSYSRGGTDTQYF,TGTGCCAGCAGTTACTCGCGGGGCGGCACAGATACGCAGTATTTT
TRBJ2-7,TRBD1,14,TRBV10-3,-,CAISEGTGAGEQYF,TGTGCCATCAGTGAGGGGACAGGGGCGGGCGAGCAGTACTTC
TRBJ2-7,-,15,TRBV4-1,-,CASSQGRGPKGEQYF,TGCGCCAGCAGCCAAGGACGGGGGCCAAAGGGCGAGCAGTACTTC
TRBJ1-1,TRBD1,13,TRBV6-4,-,CASSVRGDTEAFF,TGTGCCAGCAGCGTCAGGGGGGACACTGAAGCTTTCTTT
TRBJ2-7,-,13,TRBV10-3,-,CAATGLQGGEQYF,TGTGCCGCGACCGGACTACAGGGAGGGGAGCAGTACTTC
TRBJ1-3,TRBD1,16,TRBV6-6,-,CASSHRQGGSGNTIYF,TGTGCCAGCAGTCACCGACAGGGTGGCTCTGGAAACACCATATATTTT
TRBJ2-2,TRBD1,15,TRBV9,-,CASSLRTGNTGELFF,TGTGCCAGCAGCCTAAGGACAGGGAACACCGGGGAGCTGTTTTTT
TRBJ2-5,-,15,TRBV15,-,CATSEGLISTGTQYF,TGTGCCACCAGCGAGGGCCTCATTAGCACGGGGACCCAGTACTTC
TRBJ1-5,-,15,TRBV7-9,-,CASGSEEWGNQPQHF,TGTGCCAGCGGCTCGGAGGAGTGGGGCAATCAGCCCCAGCATTTT
TRBJ2-7,TRBD2,13,TRBV14,-,CASKTSGDYEQYF,TGTGCCAGCAAGACTAGCGGGGACTACGAGCAGTACTTC
TRBJ2-7,-,14,TRBV27,-,CASSLQRAYYEQYF,TGTGCCAGCAGTTTACAACGGGCCTACTACGAGCAGTACTTC
TRBJ2-2,TRBD2,19,TRBV5-6,-,CASSLGGAGGPGGTGELFF,TGTGCCAGCAGCTTGGGCGGCGCGGGAGGGCCAGGGGGGACCGGGGAGCTGTTTTTT